The clone carrying this T cell receptor (beta chain) has just a few counts. Repertoires were generated with immunoSEQ multiplex PCR, while TCRdb's copy carries only in-frame clones and drops some. Among fewer than 70,000 clones listed, 65% to 80% were seen once. This sample is drawn from a study of OX40 agonist ivuxolimab in advanced cancers. V lost 1 base and J lost 4, with 7 bases in between. CDR1 and CDR2 (germline): SNHLY, FYNNEI. The CDR3 has 13 residues. The sequence was obtained from an adult with an advanced solid tumor such as melanoma, head and neck, liver or kidney cancer. The source material was CD4+ or CD8+ T cells sorted from blood, sampled in a trial of the OX40 agonist ivuxolimab. This chain connects TRBV2 to TRBJ1-2; D not resolved. The CDR3 sequence: CASSEVASYGYTF. The CDR3 DNA is TGTGCCAGCAGTGAAGTAGCGTCCTATGGCTACACCTTC.